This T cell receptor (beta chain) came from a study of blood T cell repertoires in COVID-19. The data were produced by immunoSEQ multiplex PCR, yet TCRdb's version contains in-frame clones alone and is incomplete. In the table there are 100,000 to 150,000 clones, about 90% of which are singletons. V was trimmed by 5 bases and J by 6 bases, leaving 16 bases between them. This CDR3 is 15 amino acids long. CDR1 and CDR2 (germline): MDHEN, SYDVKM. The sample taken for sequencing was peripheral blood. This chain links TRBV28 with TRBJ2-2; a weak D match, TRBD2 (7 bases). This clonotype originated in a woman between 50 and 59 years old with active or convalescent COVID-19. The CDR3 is CASSASTGRAGELFF. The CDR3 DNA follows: TGTGCCAGCAGTGCATCAACAGGGAGGGCCGGGGAGCTGTTTTTT.